This is a list of T cell receptor beta chains from one sample in a study of Graves' ophthalmopathy and Graves' hyperthyroidism. Each CDR3 protein is one row after TCRdb ran MiXCR on the multiplex PCR reads. The sample has hundreds of thousands of distinct CDR3 sequences, about an eighth seen once. The sample taken for sequencing was blood. All receptors derive from a woman in her 30s with Graves' ophthalmopathy. Both conserved end residues are part of each CDR3. The D gene is left open where the match is weak. Clone size is shown for a subset of rows, as once, few, many or a class of expanded clone.

TRBJ2-7,TRBV11-2,many,15,TRBD1,CASSLGTGVGYEQYF,TGTGCCAGCAGCTTAGGGACAGGGGTCGGCTACGAGCAGTACTTC
TRBJ2-2,TRBV6-1,many,15,TRBD1,CASSQGEVDTGELFF,TGTGCCAGCTCACAGGGGGAGGTGGACACCGGGGAGCTGTTTTTT
TRBJ2-2,TRBV6-5,many,17,-,CASSYSIGAGSNGELFF,TGTGCCAGCAGTTACTCGATAGGGGCAGGGTCCAACGGGGAGCTGTTTTTT
TRBJ1-5,TRBV27,many,15,TRBD1,CASRTTGGSNQPQHF,TGTGCCAGCAGGACGACAGGGGGTAGCAATCAGCCCCAGCATTTT
TRBJ1-5,TRBV7-2,-,14,-,CASSLWAADQAQHF,TGTGCCAGCAGCTTATGGGCCGCGGATCAGGCCCAGCATTTT
TRBJ1-5,TRBV12-5,many,15,-,CASGSLGGGNQPQHF,TGTGCTAGTGGTTCGCTCGGGGGTGGCAATCAGCCCCAGCATTTT
TRBJ1-2,TRBV29-1,many,13,TRBD1,CSVLGGQGAGYTF,TGCAGCGTCTTAGGGGGGCAGGGGGCTGGCTACACCTTC
TRBJ2-2,TRBV29-1,many,12,TRBD1,CSGGGAGGELFF,TGCAGCGGAGGGGGCGCCGGCGGGGAGCTGTTTTTT
TRBJ1-6,TRBV5-1,many,14,-,CASQRENPRSPLHF,TGCGCCAGCCAGCGGGAGAATCCACGTTCACCCCTCCACTTT
TRBJ1-5,TRBV7-9,-,14,-,CASSPPGTNQPQHF,TGTGCCAGCAGCCCCCCCGGGACAAATCAGCCCCAGCATTTT
TRBJ2-5,TRBV5-1,many,14,-,CASSPDPSGETQYF,TGCGCCAGCAGCCCGGACCCTTCGGGAGAGACCCAGTACTTC
TRBJ2-7,TRBV7-2,many,15,TRBD2,CASSLVLAGNYEQYF,TGTGCCAGCAGCTTAGTGCTAGCGGGGAATTACGAGCAGTACTTC
TRBJ2-5,TRBV28,many,15,-,CASSPSPREQETQYF,TGTGCCAGCAGTCCGAGCCCTCGCGAACAAGAGACCCAGTACTTC
TRBJ1-6,TRBV4-1,many,14,-,CASSHRGSNSPLHF,TGCGCCAGCAGCCACAGGGGAAGTAATTCACCCCTCCACTTT
TRBJ2-2,TRBV15,many,17,-,CATSRYTGFPNTGELFF,TGTGCCACCAGCAGATACACAGGGTTCCCGAACACCGGGGAGCTGTTTTTT
TRBJ1-2,TRBV6-5,many,17,-,CASSYAPIRTINYGYTF,TGTGCCAGCAGTTACGCCCCCATCAGGACCATTAACTATGGCTACACCTTC
TRBJ2-7,TRBV5-6,-,14,-,CASSPGEGAYEQYF,TGTGCCAGCAGCCCGGGAGAGGGCGCCTACGAGCAGTACTTC
TRBJ1-1,TRBV6-5,many,12,-,CASSYGSRRAFF,TGTGCCAGCAGTTACGGTTCTAGGAGAGCTTTCTTT
TRBJ2-7,TRBV11-2,many,14,-,CASNRDGNSYEQYF,TGTGCCAGCAACCGGGACGGGAACTCCTACGAGCAGTACTTC
TRBJ2-5,TRBV7-2,many,15,TRBD2,CASSLAGLAEETQYF,TGTGCCAGCAGCTTAGCAGGACTAGCGGAAGAGACCCAGTACTTC